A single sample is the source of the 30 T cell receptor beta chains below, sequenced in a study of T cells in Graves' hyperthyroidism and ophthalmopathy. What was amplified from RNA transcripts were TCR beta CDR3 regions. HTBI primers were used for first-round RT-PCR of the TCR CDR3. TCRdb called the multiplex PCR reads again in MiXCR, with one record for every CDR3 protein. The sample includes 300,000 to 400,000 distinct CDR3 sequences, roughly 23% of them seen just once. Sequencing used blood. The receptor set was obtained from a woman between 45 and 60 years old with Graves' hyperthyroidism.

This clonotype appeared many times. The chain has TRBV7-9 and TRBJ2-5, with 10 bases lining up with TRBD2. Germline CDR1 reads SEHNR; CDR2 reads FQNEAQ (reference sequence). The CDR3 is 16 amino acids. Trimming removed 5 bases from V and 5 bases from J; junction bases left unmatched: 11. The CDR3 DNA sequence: TGTGCCAGCAGCCGCGGGGCTAGCGGGAGTTGGGAGACCCAGTACTTC. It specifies CASSRGASGSWETQYF.

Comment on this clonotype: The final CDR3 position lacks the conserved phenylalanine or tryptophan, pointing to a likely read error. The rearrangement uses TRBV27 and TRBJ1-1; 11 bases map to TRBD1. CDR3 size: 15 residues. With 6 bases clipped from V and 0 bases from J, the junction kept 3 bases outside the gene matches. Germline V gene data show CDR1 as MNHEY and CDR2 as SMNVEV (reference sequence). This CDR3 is CASSPGQGVNTEAFL. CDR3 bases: TGTGCCAGCAGCCCGGGACAGGGGGTGAACACTGAAGCTTTCCTT.

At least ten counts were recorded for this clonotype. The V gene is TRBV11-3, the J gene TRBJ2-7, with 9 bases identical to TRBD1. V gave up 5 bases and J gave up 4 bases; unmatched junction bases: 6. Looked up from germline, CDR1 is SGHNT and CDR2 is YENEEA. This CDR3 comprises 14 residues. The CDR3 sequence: CASSQGDRDYEQYF. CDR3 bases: TGTGCCAGCAGCCAGGGGGACAGGGATTACGAGCAGTACTTC.

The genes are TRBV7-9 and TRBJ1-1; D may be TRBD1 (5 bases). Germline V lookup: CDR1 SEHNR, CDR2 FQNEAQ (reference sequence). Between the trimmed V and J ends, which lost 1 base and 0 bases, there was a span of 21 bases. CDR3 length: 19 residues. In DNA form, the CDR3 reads TGTGCCAGCAGCTTAGGGACGATCCGGGGGTCCAGGATGAACACTGAAGCTTTCTTT. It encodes CASSLGTIRGSRMNTEAFF.

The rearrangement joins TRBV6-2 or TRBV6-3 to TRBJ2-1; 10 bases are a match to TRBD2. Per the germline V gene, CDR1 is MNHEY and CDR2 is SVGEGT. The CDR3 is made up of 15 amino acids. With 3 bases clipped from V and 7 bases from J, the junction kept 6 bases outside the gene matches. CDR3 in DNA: TGTGCCAGCAGTTATAGAGCGGGGGGGGGGAATGAGCAGTTCTTC. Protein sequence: CASSYRAGGGNEQFF.

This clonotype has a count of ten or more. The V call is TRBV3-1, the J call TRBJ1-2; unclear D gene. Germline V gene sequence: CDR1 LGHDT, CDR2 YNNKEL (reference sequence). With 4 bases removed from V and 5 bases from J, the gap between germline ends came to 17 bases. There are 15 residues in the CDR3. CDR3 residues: CASSPSTGIGYGYTF. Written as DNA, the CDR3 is TGTGCCAGCAGCCCCTCGACGGGAATTGGGTATGGCTACACCTTC.

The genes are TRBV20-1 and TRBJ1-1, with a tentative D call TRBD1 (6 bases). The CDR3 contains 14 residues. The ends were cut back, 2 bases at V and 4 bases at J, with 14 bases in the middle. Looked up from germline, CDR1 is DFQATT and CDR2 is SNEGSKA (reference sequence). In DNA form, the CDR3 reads TGCAGTGCTAGATACTACAGGGTATCCACTGAAGCTTTCTTT. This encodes CSARYYRVSTEAFF.

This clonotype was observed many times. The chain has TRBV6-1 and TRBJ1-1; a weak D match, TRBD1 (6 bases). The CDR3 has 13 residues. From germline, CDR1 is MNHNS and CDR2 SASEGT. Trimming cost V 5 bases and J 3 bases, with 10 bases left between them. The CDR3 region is CASSMQGYTEAFF. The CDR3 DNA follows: TGTGCCAGCAGTATGCAGGGGTACACTGAAGCTTTCTTT.

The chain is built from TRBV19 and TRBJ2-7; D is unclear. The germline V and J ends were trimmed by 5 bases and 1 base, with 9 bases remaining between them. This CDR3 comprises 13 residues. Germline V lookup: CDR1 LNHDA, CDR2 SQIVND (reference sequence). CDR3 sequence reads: CASSHPGSYEQYF. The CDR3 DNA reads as TGTGCCAGTAGTCACCCGGGTTCCTACGAGCAGTACTTC.

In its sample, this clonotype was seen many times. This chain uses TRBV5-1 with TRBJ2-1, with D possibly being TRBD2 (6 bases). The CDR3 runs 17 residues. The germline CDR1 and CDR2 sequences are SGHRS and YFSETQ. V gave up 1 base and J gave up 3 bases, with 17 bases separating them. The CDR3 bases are TGCGCCAGCAGCTTGTTTGCGGGAACAATAGGCTACAATGAGCAGTTCTTC. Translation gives CASSLFAGTIGYNEQFF.

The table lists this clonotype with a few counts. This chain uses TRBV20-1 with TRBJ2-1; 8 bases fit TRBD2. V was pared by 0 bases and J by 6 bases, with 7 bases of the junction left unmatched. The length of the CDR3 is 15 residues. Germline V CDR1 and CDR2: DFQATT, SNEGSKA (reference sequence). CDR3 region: CSARDPAGVSNEQFF. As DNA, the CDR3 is TGCAGTGCTAGAGATCCAGCGGGAGTCTCCAATGAGCAGTTCTTC.

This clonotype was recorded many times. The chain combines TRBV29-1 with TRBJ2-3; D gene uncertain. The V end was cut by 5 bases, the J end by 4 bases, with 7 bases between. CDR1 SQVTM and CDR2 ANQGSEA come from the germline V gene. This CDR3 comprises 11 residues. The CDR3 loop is CSVTPADTQYF. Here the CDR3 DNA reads TGCAGCGTTACCCCGGCAGATACGCAGTATTTT.

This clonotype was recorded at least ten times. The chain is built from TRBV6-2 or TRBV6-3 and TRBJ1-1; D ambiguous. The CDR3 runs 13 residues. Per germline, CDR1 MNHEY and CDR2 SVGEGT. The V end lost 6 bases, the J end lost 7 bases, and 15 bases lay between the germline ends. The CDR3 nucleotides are TGTGCCAGCAGATCCCACTCGGGTCGTGAAGCTTTCTTT. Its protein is CASRSHSGREAFF.

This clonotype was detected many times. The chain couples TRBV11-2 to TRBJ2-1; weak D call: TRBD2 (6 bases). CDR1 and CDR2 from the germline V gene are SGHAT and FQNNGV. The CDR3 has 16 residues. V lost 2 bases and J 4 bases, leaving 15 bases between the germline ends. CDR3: CASSLRTAGFYNEQFF. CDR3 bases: TGTGCCAGCAGCTTAAGGACGGCGGGATTTTACAATGAGCAGTTCTTC. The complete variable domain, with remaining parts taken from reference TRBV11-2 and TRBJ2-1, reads EAGVAQSPRYKIIEKRQSVAFWCNPISGHATLYWYQQILGQGPKLLIQFQNNGVVDDSQLPKDRFSAERLKGVDSTLKIQPAKLEDSAVYLCASSLRTAGFYNEQFFGPGTRLTVL.

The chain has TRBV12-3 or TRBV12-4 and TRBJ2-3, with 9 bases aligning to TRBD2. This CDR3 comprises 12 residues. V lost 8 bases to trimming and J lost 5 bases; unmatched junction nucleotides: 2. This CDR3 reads CASGAGGDTQYF. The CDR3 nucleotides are TGTGCCAGCGGAGCGGGGGGAGATACGCAGTATTTT.

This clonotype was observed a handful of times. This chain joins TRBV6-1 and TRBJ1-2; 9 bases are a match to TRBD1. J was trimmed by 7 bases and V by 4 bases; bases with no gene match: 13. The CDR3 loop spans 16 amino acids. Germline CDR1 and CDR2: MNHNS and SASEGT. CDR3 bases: TGTGCCAGCAGTGGACAGGGGGAGGGGGTTAGGGTTGGCTACACCTTC. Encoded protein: CASSGQGEGVRVGYTF.

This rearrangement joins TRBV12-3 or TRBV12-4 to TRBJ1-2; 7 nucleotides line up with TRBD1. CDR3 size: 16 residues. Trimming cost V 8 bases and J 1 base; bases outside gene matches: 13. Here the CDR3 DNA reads TGTGCCAGCGGGGGCCCCAAGCAGGGGGGTAACTATGGCTACACCTTC. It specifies CASGGPKQGGNYGYTF.

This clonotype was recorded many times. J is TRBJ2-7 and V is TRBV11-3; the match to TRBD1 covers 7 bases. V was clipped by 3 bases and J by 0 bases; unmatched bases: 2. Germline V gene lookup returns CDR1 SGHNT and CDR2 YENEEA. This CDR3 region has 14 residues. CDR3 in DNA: TGTGCCAGCAGCTTCAACAGGGGCTCCTACGAGCAGTACTTC. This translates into CASSFNRGSYEQYF.

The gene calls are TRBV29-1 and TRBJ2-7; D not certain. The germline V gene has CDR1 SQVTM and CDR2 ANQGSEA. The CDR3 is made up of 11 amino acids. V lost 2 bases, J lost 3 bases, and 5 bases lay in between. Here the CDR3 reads CSVEQVYEQYF. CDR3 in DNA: TGCAGCGTTGAACAGGTCTACGAGCAGTACTTC.

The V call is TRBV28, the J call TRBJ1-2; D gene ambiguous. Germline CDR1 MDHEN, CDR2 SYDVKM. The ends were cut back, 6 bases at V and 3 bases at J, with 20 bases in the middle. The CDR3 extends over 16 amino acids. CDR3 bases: TGTGCCAGCAGAGGAAACAGACTGTATCGGGACTATGGCTACACCTTC. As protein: CASRGNRLYRDYGYTF.

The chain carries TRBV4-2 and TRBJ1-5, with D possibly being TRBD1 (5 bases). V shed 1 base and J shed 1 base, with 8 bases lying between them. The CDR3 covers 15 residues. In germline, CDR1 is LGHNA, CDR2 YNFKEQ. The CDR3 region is CASSQAGSSNQPQHF. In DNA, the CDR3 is TGTGCCAGCAGCCAAGCAGGGTCGAGCAATCAGCCCCAGCATTTT.

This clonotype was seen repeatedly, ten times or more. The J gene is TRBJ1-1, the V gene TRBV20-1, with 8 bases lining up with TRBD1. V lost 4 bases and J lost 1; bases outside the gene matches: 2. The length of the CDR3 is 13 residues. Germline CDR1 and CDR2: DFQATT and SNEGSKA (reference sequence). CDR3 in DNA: TGCAGTGCTAACAGGGGGAGGAACACTGAAGCTTTCTTT. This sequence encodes CSANRGRNTEAFF.

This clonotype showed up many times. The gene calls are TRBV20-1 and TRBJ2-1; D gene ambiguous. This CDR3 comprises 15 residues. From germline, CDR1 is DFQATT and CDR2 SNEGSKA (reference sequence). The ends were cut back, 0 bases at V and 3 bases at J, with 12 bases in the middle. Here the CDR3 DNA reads TGCAGTGCTAGAGACCCTAGGGTAGTCTACAATGAGCAGTTCTTC. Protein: CSARDPRVVYNEQFF.

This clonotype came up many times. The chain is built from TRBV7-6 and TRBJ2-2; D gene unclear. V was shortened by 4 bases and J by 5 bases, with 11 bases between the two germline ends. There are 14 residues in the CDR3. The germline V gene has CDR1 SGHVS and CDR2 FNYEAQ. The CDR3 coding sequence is TGTGCCAGCAGCTCCCCCCTGGTTACCGGGGAGCTGTTTTTT. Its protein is CASSSPLVTGELFF.

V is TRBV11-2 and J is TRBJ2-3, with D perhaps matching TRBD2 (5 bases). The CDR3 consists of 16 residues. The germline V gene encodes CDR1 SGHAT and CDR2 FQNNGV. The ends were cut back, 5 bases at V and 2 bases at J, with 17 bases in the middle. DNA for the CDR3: TGTGCCAGCAGCAACCAGAAGCGGATTCTCACAGATACGCAGTATTTT. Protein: CASSNQKRILTDTQYF.

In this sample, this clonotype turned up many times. This CDR3 is CASSQERQGGREQYF. Here the CDR3 DNA reads TGCGCCAGCAGCCAAGAAAGACAGGGAGGCCGCGAGCAGTACTTC. The chain has TRBV4-1 and TRBJ2-7; weak D call: TRBD1 (7 bases). Germline V gene lookup returns CDR1 MGHRA and CDR2 YSYEKL. V dropped 0 bases and J dropped 6 bases, with 15 bases sitting between them. The CDR3 is 15 residues long.

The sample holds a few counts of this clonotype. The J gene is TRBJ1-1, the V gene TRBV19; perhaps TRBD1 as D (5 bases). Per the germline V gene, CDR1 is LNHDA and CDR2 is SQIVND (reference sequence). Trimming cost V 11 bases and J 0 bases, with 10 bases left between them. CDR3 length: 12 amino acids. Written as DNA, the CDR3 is TGTGCCGCCGGGGGGTTGAACACTGAAGCTTTCTTT. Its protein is CAAGGLNTEAFF. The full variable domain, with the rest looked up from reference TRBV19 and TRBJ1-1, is DGGITQSPKYLFRKEGQNVTLSCEQNLNHDAMYWYRQDPGQGLRLIYYSQIVNDFQKGDIAEGYSVSREKKESFPLTVTSAQKNPTAFYLCAAGGLNTEAFFGQGTRLTVV.

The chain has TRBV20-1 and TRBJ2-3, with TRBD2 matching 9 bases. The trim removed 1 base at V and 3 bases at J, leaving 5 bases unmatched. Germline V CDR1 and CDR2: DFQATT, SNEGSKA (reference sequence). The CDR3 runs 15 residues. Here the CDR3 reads CSARGREGLTDTQYF. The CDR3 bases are TGCAGTGCTAGAGGGCGGGAGGGCCTTACAGATACGCAGTATTTT.

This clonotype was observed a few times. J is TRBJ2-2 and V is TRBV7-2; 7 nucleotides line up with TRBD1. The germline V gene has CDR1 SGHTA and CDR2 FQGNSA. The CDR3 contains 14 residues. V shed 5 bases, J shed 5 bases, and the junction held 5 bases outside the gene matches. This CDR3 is CASSTQGRTGELFF. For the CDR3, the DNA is TGTGCCAGCAGCACACAGGGGAGAACCGGGGAGCTGTTTTTT.

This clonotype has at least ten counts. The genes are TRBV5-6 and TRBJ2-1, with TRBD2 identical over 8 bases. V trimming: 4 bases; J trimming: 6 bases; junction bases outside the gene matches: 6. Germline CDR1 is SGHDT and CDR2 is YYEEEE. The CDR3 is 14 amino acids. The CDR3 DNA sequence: TGTGCCAGCAGCCTCACGGCGGGGGGCAATGAGCAGTTCTTC. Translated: CASSLTAGGNEQFF.